This T cell receptor (beta chain) came from a study of CD4 T cells in relation to SARS-CoV-2 and coronaviruses. Worth noting for this clone: No antigen is known for it.

This CDR3 comprises 14 residues. The germline gives CDR1 LGHDT, CDR2 YNNKEL (reference sequence). The germline V and J ends were trimmed by 6 bases and 0 bases, with 9 bases remaining between them. Study-wide results and caveats: Pre-pandemic and post-infection samples never came from the same donor.

Libraries were prepared by immunoSEQ multiplex PCR; TCRdb keeps only in-frame clonotypes and omits some of them. The sample has some 40,000 clones, 82% seen once. Sorted naive or memory CD4+ cells met CEF peptides for 9 to 11 days. Specimen: naive CD4+ T cells from PBMCs, cultured in vitro. The subset was: naive CD4+ T cells isolated by negative enrichment. The clonotype comes from an adult with COVID-19. The rearrangement uses TRBV3-1 (or the pseudogene TRBV3-2) and TRBJ1-3; no clear D gene. The CDR3 nucleotides are TGTGCCAGCAGTCGACGGAGCTCTGGAAACACCATATATTTT. Translated, it gives CASSRRSSGNTIYF.